This T cell receptor beta chain was captured by sequencing in a study of tumor-infiltrating lymphocytes in primary liver carcinoma. About the study: Participating patients were men and women between 30 and 69 years old.

With a constant-region primer, TCR beta cDNA was made from around 520 ng of total RNA. Slightly modified ARM-PCR served as the procedure for the TCR beta libraries. These libraries came from three rounds of nested multiplex PCR. The first two PCR rounds, nine to ten cycles each, used TRBV1-TRBV30 forward primers and a C-beta reverse primer. TCRdb called the multiplex PCR reads again in MiXCR, with one record for every CDR3 protein. The table shows 300,000 to 400,000 distinct CDR3 sequences, with 65% occurring only once. Both blood RNA, taken from unsorted whole blood, and germline DNA were extracted. Study observations and caveats: Blood fell significantly below tumors in its top-250-clone fraction (p = 0.039).

Worth noting for this clonotype: The antigen is not known. One end of the junction varies from germline; a read error may be responsible.

The CDR3 covers 16 residues. This chain joins TRBV12-3 or TRBV12-4 and TRBJ1-1; 9 bases fit TRBD1. The sequenced sample was peripheral blood. This TCR came from a man aged 35 to 55 with primary liver carcinoma and hepatitis B virus infection. The CDR3 region is CASSFILGQGNTEAFF. The CDR3 nucleotides read TGTGCCAGCAGTTTCATCTTGGGACAGGGAAACACTGAAGCCTTCTTT.